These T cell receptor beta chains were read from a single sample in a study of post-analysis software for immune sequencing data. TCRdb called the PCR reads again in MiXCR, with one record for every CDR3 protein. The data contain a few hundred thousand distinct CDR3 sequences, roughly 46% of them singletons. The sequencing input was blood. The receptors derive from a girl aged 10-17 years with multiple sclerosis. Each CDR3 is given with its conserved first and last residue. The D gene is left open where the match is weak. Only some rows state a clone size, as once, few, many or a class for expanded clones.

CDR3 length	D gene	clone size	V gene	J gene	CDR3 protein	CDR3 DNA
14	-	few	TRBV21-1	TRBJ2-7	CASSKSQVLYEQYF	TGTGCCAGCAGCAAAAGCCAGGTTCTCTACGAGCAGTACTTC
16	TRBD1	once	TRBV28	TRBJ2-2	CASSWTGTSGTGELFF	TGTGCCAGCAGTTGGACAGGGACGTCGGGCACCGGGGAGCTGTTTTTT
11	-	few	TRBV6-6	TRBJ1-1	CASSYEGEAFF	TGTGCCAGCAGTTATGAGGGTGAAGCTTTCTTT
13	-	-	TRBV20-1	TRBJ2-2	CSARVYPTGELFF	TGCAGTGCTAGGGTCTACCCGACCGGGGAGCTGTTTTTT
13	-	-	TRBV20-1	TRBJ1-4	CSASHSMGEKLFF	TGCAGTGCTAGTCACTCGATGGGTGAAAAACTGTTTTTT
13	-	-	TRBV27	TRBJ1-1	CASSFVPVREAFF	TGTGCCAGCAGTTTCGTACCGGTCCGTGAAGCTTTCTTT
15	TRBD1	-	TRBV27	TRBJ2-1	CASREDRTAYNKQFF	TGTGCCAGCAGGGAGGACAGGACGGCCTACAATAAGCAGTTCTTC
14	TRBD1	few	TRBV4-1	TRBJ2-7	CASSPETGVYEQYF	TGCGCCAGCAGCCCAGAGACAGGGGTGTACGAGCAGTACTTC
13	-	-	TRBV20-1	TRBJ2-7	CSAREVGTYEQYF	TGCAGTGCTAGAGAGGTTGGGACTTACGAGCAGTACTTC
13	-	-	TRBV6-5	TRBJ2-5	CASSDRTSGEQYF	TGTGCCAGCAGCGACCGGACCTCGGGAGAGCAGTACTTC
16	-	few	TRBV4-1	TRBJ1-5	CASSQDGGIGNQPQHF	TGCGCCAGCAGCCAAGATGGGGGAATTGGCAATCAGCCCCAGCATTTT
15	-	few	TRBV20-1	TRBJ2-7	CSARDSYLSSYEQYF	TGCAGTGCTAGAGACTCCTACCTCAGCTCCTACGAGCAGTACTTC
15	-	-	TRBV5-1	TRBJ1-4	CASSLQGSTNEKLFF	TGCGCCAGCAGCTTGCAGGGCTCAACTAATGAAAAACTGTTTTTT
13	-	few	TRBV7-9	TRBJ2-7	CASSPRGAYEQYF	TGTGCCAGCAGCCCTAGGGGGGCCTACGAGCAGTACTTC
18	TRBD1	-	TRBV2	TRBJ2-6	CASSRRDSALSGANVLTF	TGTGCCAGCAGCCGCCGGGACAGCGCCCTTTCTGGGGCCAACGTCCTGACTTTC
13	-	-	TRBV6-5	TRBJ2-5	CASSYSGVETQYF	TGTGCCAGCAGTTACTCTGGCGTCGAGACCCAGTACTTC
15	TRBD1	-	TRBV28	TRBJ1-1	CASSPGGQGGTEAFF	TGTGCCAGCAGCCCCGGCGGGCAGGGGGGCACTGAAGCTTTCTTT
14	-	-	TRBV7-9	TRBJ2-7	CASSLETGLYEQYF	TGTGCCAGCAGCTTGGAGACAGGCCTATACGAGCAGTACTTC
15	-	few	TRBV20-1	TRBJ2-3	CSAGGAIWRTDTQYF	TGCAGTGCTGGAGGGGCGATTTGGCGCACAGATACGCAGTATTTT
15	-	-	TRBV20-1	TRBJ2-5	CSARDPLAPYNEQYF	TGCAGTGCTAGAGACCCCCTAGCGCCCTACAATGAGCAGTACTTC
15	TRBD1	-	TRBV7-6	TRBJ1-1	CASSSRQGVNTEAFF	TGTGCCAGCAGCTCCCGACAGGGGGTGAACACTGAAGCTTTCTTT
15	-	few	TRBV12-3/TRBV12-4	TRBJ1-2	CASSFSAGILYGYTF	TGTGCCAGCAGCTTTAGTGCCGGCATACTCTATGGCTACACCTTC
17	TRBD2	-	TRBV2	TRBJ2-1	CASSDRLAGGLYNEQFF	TGTGCCAGCAGTGACAGACTAGCGGGAGGCCTATACAATGAGCAGTTCTTC
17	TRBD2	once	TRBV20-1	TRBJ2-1	CSAREASGRAPYNEQFF	TGCAGTGCTAGAGAGGCTAGCGGGAGGGCTCCCTACAATGAGCAGTTCTTC
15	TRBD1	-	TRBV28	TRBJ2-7	CASSPRDRVSYEQYF	TGTGCCAGCAGTCCCCGGGACAGGGTTTCCTACGAGCAGTACTTC
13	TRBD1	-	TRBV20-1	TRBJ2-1	CSAKRGQGSEQFF	TGCAGTGCTAAAAGGGGACAGGGATCTGAGCAGTTCTTC
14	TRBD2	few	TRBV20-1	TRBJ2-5	CSALTSGRGETQYF	TGCAGTGCTTTGACTAGCGGGAGGGGTGAGACCCAGTACTTC
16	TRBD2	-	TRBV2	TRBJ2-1	CASLGLAGGKYNEQFF	TGTGCCAGCTTGGGACTAGCGGGAGGCAAATACAATGAGCAGTTCTTC
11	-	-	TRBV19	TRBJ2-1	CASSTYGEQFF	TGTGCCAGTAGTACGTACGGTGAGCAGTTCTTC
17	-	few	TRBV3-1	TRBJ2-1	CASSQFDGTDSYNEQFF	TGTGCCAGCAGCCAATTCGACGGCACGGACTCCTACAATGAGCAGTTCTTC
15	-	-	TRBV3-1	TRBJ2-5	CASTRTRVGQETQYF	TGTGCCAGCACCCGTACCAGGGTGGGCCAAGAGACCCAGTACTTC
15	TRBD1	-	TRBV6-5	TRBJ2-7	CASRETGGLSYEQYF	TGTGCCAGCAGGGAAACAGGGGGCCTCTCCTACGAGCAGTACTTC
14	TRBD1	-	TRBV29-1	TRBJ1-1	CSVEKPGGGAEAFF	TGCAGCGTTGAAAAGCCAGGGGGCGGGGCTGAAGCTTTCTTT
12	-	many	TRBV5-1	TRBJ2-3	CASRDPSDTQYF	TGCGCCAGCAGGGATCCCTCAGATACGCAGTATTTT
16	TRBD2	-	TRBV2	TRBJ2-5	CASSDRAIGGLETQYF	TGTGCCAGCAGTGATCGAGCCATCGGGGGGTTAGAGACCCAGTACTTC
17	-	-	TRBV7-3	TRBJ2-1	CASSLTGGRGKGNEQFF	TGTGCCAGCAGCTTAACGGGCGGCAGGGGAAAGGGCAATGAGCAGTTCTTC
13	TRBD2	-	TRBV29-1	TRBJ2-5	CSVDGAGEETLYF	TGCAGCGTTGACGGAGCGGGAGAAGAGACCCTGTACTTC
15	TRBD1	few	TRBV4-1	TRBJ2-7	CASSSQGQGVDEQYF	TGCGCCAGCAGCTCTCAAGGGCAGGGGGTGGACGAGCAGTACTTC
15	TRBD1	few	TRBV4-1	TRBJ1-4	CASSQRQGGDEKLFF	TGCGCCAGCAGCCAAAGACAGGGGGGGGATGAAAAACTGTTTTTT
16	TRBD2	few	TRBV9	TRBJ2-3	CASAGLAEVMSDTQYF	TGTGCCAGCGCAGGACTAGCGGAAGTGATGAGTGATACGCAGTATTTT
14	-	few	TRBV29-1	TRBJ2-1	CSVVLGQEGDEQFF	TGCAGCGTTGTGTTAGGACAGGAGGGGGATGAGCAGTTCTTC
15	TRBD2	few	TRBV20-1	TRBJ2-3	CSASISSGRFDTQYF	TGCAGTGCTAGTATCTCTAGCGGGAGGTTTGATACGCAGTATTTT
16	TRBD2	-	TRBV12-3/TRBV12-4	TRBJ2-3	CASRSGLADYTDTQYF	TGTGCCAGCCGAAGTGGACTAGCGGACTACACAGATACGCAGTATTTT
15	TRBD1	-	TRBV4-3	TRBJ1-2	CASSQGTGGDYGYTF	TGCGCCAGCAGCCAAGGGACAGGGGGCGACTATGGCTACACCTTC
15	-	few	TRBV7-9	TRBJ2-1	CASSPASISHNEQFF	TGTGCCAGCAGTCCGGCTTCTATTTCCCACAATGAGCAGTTCTTC
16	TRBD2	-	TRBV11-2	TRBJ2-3	CASSFMGPGGGDTQYF	TGTGCCAGCAGCTTCATGGGTCCGGGAGGTGGAGATACGCAGTATTTT